Listed below are T cell receptor beta chains from one sample, sequenced in a study of T-cell memory formation after mild COVID-19. One entry per CDR3 protein, called by TCRdb with MiXCR from the 5' RACE reads. The data show hundreds of thousands of distinct CDR3 sequences, over 20% seen once. The source material was PBMCs or a T cell subset sorted from them (not recorded which). Source of these receptors: an adult woman who had mild COVID-19 (a few samples of this study predate the infection). Cell type and time point are not known. Both conserved end residues are trimmed from each CDR3.

TRBV7-8	TRBJ1-1	ASSSSRLSGFNTEAF
TRBV4-1	TRBJ1-4	ASSQVWGPGVSNEKLF
TRBV11-3	TRBJ1-1	ASSLGHWDGENTEAF
TRBV29-1	TRBJ1-2	SVDGYGYT
TRBV19	TRBJ2-7	ASSSYGNFYEQY
TRBV20-1	TRBJ1-6	SAREARGGGSYNSPLH
TRBV6-2/TRBV6-3	TRBJ2-5	ASSIGTGGYQETQY
TRBV6-1	TRBJ1-5	ASKSDGGRQPQH
TRBV9	TRBJ2-2	ASSVSTGGPPGELF
TRBV5-4	TRBJ2-3	ASSFGRATSTDTQY
TRBV12-3/TRBV12-4	TRBJ2-7	ASSLAWVTYEQY
TRBV5-1	TRBJ2-5	ASSSYGQGAQETQY
TRBV12-3/TRBV12-4	TRBJ1-6	ASTLGQSISPLH
TRBV11-2	TRBJ1-1	ASSSVGLQAF
TRBV27	TRBJ2-6	ASSLGKYSGANVLT
TRBV24-1	TRBJ2-1	ATSDLRGHNEQF
TRBV29-1	TRBJ2-1	SVTWDGAFHNEQF
TRBV6-4	TRBJ1-5	ASSDTGRGVSNQPQH
TRBV20-1	TRBJ2-7	SARDALAGGLYEQY
TRBV7-9	TRBJ1-5	ASSLGKRSNQPQH
TRBV25-1	TRBJ2-3	ASSEYAGWGTDTQY
TRBV20-1	TRBJ1-1	SAGPRRGVTEAF
TRBV12-3/TRBV12-4	TRBJ2-3	ASRPGASTDTQY
TRBV30	TRBJ2-1	AWSRIGNEQF
TRBV6-6	TRBJ2-5	ASSLKDRAGVRETQY
TRBV10-3	TRBJ2-7	AISAVLEGEQY
TRBV6-1	TRBJ1-5	ASSEATGWGPQH
TRBV24-1	TRBJ2-6	ATSGGTGWAGANVLT
TRBV14	TRBJ2-5	ASSQDIGVKETQY
TRBV12-3/TRBV12-4	TRBJ2-7	ASRSPTGEQY
TRBV11-2	TRBJ2-1	ASSLEVPHEQF
TRBV7-2	TRBJ1-2	ASSSHRELYGYT
TRBV5-5	TRBJ2-3	ASSSGQITDTQY
TRBV7-9	TRBJ2-1	ASSPRTGRSSYNEQF
TRBV29-1	TRBJ2-7	SVGLAGVYEQY
TRBV10-3	TRBJ2-3	AISVGLAVTDTQY
TRBV7-9	TRBJ2-1	ASSLRQGAQVEQF
TRBV7-6	TRBJ2-1	ASSLFTSENEQF
TRBV6-6	TRBJ2-7	ASSYGPGTGASEQY
TRBV24-1	TRBJ2-1	ATSDRASGGQF